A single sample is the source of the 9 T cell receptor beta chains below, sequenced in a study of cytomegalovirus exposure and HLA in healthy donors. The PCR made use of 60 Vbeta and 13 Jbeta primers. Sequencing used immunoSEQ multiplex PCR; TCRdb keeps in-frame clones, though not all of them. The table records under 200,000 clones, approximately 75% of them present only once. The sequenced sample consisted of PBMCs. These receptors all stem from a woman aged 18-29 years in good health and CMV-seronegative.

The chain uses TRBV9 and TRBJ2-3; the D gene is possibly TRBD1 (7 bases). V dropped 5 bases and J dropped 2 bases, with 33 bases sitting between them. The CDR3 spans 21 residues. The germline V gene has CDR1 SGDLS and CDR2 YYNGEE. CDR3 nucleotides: TGTGCCAGCAGTAGCCTCGCTCCCGTGACCGCGGGACAGACGATCACAGATACGCAGTATTTT. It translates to CASSSLAPVTAGQTITDTQYF. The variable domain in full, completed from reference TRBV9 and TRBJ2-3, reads DSGVTQTPKHLITATGQRVTLRCSPRSGDLSVYWYQQSLDQGLQFLIQYYNGEERAKGNILERFSAQQFPDLHSELNLSSLELGDSALYFCASSSLAPVTAGQTITDTQYFGPGTRLTVL.

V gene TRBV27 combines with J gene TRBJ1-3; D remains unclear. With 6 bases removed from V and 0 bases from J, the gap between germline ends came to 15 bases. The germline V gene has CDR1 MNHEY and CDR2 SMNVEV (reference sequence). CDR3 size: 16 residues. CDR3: CASSQRTDSSGNTIYF. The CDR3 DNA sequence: TGTGCCAGCAGCCAACGGACTGACTCCTCTGGAAACACCATATATTTT.

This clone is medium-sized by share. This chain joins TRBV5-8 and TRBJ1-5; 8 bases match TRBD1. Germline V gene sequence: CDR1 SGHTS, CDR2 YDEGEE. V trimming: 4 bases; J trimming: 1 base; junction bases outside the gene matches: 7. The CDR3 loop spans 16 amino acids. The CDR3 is CASSQWTGRSNQPQHF. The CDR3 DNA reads TGTGCCAGCAGCCAATGGACAGGGAGAAGCAATCAGCCCCAGCATTTT.

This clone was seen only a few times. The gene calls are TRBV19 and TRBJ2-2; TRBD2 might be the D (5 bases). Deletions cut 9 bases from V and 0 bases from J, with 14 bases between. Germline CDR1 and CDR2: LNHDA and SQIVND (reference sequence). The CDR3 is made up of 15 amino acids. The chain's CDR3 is CASRSLAANTGELFF. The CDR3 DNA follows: TGTGCCAGCCGAAGTCTAGCAGCGAACACCGGGGAGCTGTTTTTT.

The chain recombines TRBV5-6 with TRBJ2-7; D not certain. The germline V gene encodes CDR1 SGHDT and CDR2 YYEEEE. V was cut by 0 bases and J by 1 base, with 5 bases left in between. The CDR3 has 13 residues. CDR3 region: CASSLAVSYEQYF. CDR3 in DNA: TGTGCCAGCAGCTTGGCAGTGTCCTACGAGCAGTACTTC. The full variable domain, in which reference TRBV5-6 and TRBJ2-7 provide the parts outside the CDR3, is DAGVTQSPTHLIKTRGQQVTLRCSPKSGHDTVSWYQQALGQGPQFIFQYYEEEERQRGNFPDRFSGHQFPNYSSELNVNALLLGDSALYLCASSLAVSYEQYFGPGTRLTVT.

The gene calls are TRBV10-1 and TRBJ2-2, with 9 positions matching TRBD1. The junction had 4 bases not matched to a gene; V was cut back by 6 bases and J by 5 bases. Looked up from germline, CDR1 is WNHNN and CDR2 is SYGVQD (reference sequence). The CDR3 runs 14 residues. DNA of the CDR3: TGCGCCAGCAGCGCCGGGACAGGGACCGGGGAGCTGTTTTTT. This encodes CASSAGTGTGELFF.

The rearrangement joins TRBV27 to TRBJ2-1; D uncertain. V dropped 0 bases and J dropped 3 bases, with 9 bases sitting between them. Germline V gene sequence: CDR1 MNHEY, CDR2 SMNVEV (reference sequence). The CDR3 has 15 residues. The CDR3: CASSLSGVGYNEQFF. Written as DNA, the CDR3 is TGTGCCAGCAGTTTATCCGGAGTTGGCTACAATGAGCAGTTCTTC.

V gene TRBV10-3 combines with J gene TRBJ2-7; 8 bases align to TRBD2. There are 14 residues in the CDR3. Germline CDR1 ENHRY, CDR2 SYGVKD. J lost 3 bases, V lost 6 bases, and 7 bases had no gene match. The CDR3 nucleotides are TGTGCCATCAGCGGGACCGGGGGGGTCTACGAGCAGTACTTC. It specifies CAISGTGGVYEQYF.

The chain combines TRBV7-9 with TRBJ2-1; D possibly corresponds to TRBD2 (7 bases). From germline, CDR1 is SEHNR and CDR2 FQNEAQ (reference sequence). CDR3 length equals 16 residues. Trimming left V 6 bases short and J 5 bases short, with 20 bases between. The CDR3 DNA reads TGTGCCAGCAGTAATACCCACGGGGGGCAAAACAATGAGCAGTTCTTC. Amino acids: CASSNTHGGQNNEQFF. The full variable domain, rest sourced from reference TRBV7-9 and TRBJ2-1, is DTGVSQNPRHKITKRGQNVTFRCDPISEHNRLYWYRQTLGQGPEFLTYFQNEAQLEKSRLLSDRFSAERPKGSFSTLEIQRTEQGDSAMYLCASSNTHGGQNNEQFFGPGTRLTVL.